The 29 T cell receptor beta chains below all came from one sample that was sequenced in a study of blood T cell repertoires in COVID-19. Libraries were prepared by immunoSEQ multiplex PCR; TCRdb keeps only in-frame clonotypes and omits some of them. Here the sample spans roughly 150,000 clones, about four fifths being singletons. The sequenced sample was peripheral blood. These TCRs come from a man between 70 and 80 years old with active or convalescent COVID-19.

This chain joins TRBV11-2 and TRBJ2-1, with TRBD2 matching over 8 bases. CDR3 size: 15 residues. Germline CDR1 is SGHAT and CDR2 is FQNNGV. The ends lost 4 bases at V and 4 bases at J; junction bases unmatched: 6. The CDR3 coding sequence is TGTGCCAGCAGCTCGCAGGCGGGGGGATACAATGAGCAGTTCTTC. Encoded protein: CASSSQAGGYNEQFF.

This chain links TRBV5-1 with TRBJ2-3, with D possibly TRBD1 on 5 matching bases. Germline CDR1 is SGHRS and CDR2 is YFSETQ. The CDR3 has 15 amino acids. V gave up 0 bases and J gave up 0 bases, with 8 bases separating them. The CDR3 nucleotides are TGCGCCAGCAGCTTGGCAGGGCCGAGCACAGATACGCAGTATTTT. Translating it yields CASSLAGPSTDTQYF.

The chain employs TRBV14 and TRBJ2-4; D is ambiguous. The CDR3 spans 16 residues. CDR1 is SGHDN and CDR2 is FVKESK in the germline V gene. Trimming cost V 0 bases and J 0 bases, with 9 bases left between them. DNA of the CDR3: TGTGCCAGCAGCCAAGATGCGCGGAAAGCCAAAAACATTCAGTACTTC. Encoded protein: CASSQDARKAKNIQYF.

This clone was counted once. The rearrangement links TRBV11-2 to TRBJ1-1; 8 bases match TRBD1. J gave up 1 base and V 5 bases, and 6 bases lay outside the gene matches. Germline V gene sequence: CDR1 SGHAT, CDR2 FQNNGV. The CDR3 extends over 15 amino acids. The CDR3: CASSPQGARNTEAFF. The CDR3 DNA sequence: TGTGCCAGCAGCCCCCAGGGGGCGCGGAACACTGAAGCTTTCTTT.

Concerning this clone: Different DNA sequences within this sample yield the same CDR3. The CDR3 is CASSLRQGNTEAFF. The CDR3 coding sequence is TGCGCCAGCAGCTTGAGACAGGGGAACACTGAAGCTTTCTTT. The rearrangement joins TRBV5-1 to TRBJ1-1, with 7 bases matching TRBD1. CDR3 length: 14 residues. Germline V gives CDR1 SGHRS, CDR2 YFSETQ. J gave up 1 base and V 1 base, and 1 base lay outside the gene matches.

The chain employs TRBV7-8 and TRBJ1-6; D is unresolved. Germline V gene sequence: CDR1 SGHVS, CDR2 FQNEAQ. V was pared by 10 bases and J by 2 bases, with 15 bases between. CDR3 length equals 15 residues. CDR3 coding DNA: TGTGCCACCGACCGGGAAGGAACCTATAATTCACCCCTCCACTTT. Its protein is CATDREGTYNSPLHF.

The chain's CDR3 is CASSEQDAGNTIYF. The CDR3 bases are TGTGCCAGCAGTGAACAGGATGCTGGAAACACCATATATTTT. The chain has TRBV2 and TRBJ1-3; D remains unclear. The V end lost 2 bases, the J end lost 2 bases, and 7 bases lay between the germline ends. Looked up from germline, CDR1 is SNHLY and CDR2 is FYNNEI. CDR3 length: 14 residues. The variable domain in full, completed from reference TRBV2 and TRBJ1-3, reads EPEVTQTPSHQVTQMGQEVILRCVPISNHLYFYWYRQILGQKVEFLVSFYNNEISEKSEIFDDQFSVERPDGSNFTLKIRSTKLEDSAMYFCASSEQDAGNTIYFGEGSWLTVV.

This sequence joins TRBV30 and TRBJ2-6; the D gene is possibly TRBD1 (5 bases). Germline V CDR1 and CDR2: GTSNPN, SVGIG (reference sequence). This CDR3 is built from 14 residues. V was clipped by 5 bases and J by 1 base, with 9 bases between them. CDR3 sequence: CAWQRGSGANVLTF. CDR3 coding DNA: TGTGCCTGGCAAAGGGGATCTGGGGCCAACGTCCTGACTTTC.

The rearrangement links TRBV7-2 to TRBJ2-3, with D tentatively TRBD2 (5 bases). CDR1 and CDR2 (germline): SGHTA, FQGNSA. V was clipped by 5 bases and J by 2 bases, with 11 bases between them. The CDR3 spans 14 residues. The CDR3 DNA reads TGTGCCAGCAGCGGTACCGGGAACACAGATACGCAGTATTTT. This sequence encodes CASSGTGNTDTQYF.

The chain joins TRBV6-6 to TRBJ1-1, with a weak D call TRBD1 (5 bases). The V gene's germline CDR1 is MNHNY and CDR2 SVGAGI (reference sequence). This CDR3 has 14 residues. Trimming stripped 6 bases from V and 3 bases from J, with 14 bases between. DNA of the CDR3: TGTGCCAGCAGCCTTCCAGGGATGGACACTGAAGCTTTCTTT. It codes for CASSLPGMDTEAFF.

J is TRBJ1-4 and V is TRBV2; a possible D gene is TRBD1 (6 bases). Germline V lookup: CDR1 SNHLY, CDR2 FYNNEI. V lost 7 bases and J 1 base, leaving 10 bases between the germline ends. This CDR3 comprises 14 residues. CDR3 DNA: TGTGCCAGCACTCACAGGGAAACTAATGAAAAACTGTTTTTT. Its protein is CASTHRETNEKLFF.

This clone was picked up a small number of times. In the same sample, other DNA sequences code for this CDR3. The gene calls are TRBV5-1 and TRBJ2-5; D gene unclear. Trimming removed 0 bases from V and 5 bases from J, with 2 bases in between. The V gene's germline CDR1 is SGHRS and CDR2 YFSETQ. This CDR3 is 11 amino acids long. The CDR3 here is CASSLAETQYF. The CDR3 bases are TGCGCCAGCAGCTTGGCTGAGACCCAGTACTTC.

In this sample, this clone turned up a few times. V gene TRBV7-3 combines with J gene TRBJ2-2; TRBD1 matches 7 bases. V lost 3 bases, J lost 2 bases, and 6 bases stayed unmatched. This CDR3 contains 16 residues. CDR1 SGHTA and CDR2 FQGTGA come from the germline V gene. CDR3 coding DNA: TGTGCCAGCAGCTTGGCCGGGACAGCAAACACCGGGGAGCTGTTTTTT. It translates to CASSLAGTANTGELFF.

The V gene is TRBV28, the J gene TRBJ2-7, with TRBD1 as a possible D gene (5 bases). Trimming removed 4 bases at V and 3 bases at J, with 16 bases between. The CDR3 consists of 15 residues. Germline V lookup: CDR1 MDHEN, CDR2 SYDVKM. The CDR3 is CASSSRHDRVYEQYF. The CDR3 DNA sequence: TGTGCCAGCAGTTCCAGACACGACAGAGTCTACGAGCAGTACTTC. The entire variable domain, with the rest obtained from reference TRBV28 and TRBJ2-7, is as follows: DVKVTQSSRYLVKRTGEKVFLECVQDMDHENMFWYRQDPGLGLRLIYFSYDVKMKEKGDIPEGYSVSREKKERFSLILESASTNQTSMYLCASSSRHDRVYEQYFGPGTRLTVT.

The V call is TRBV9, the J call TRBJ1-6; 9 nucleotides match TRBD1. The junction had 6 bases not matched to a gene; V was cut back by 4 bases and J by 7 bases. The CDR3 spans 15 residues. Germline values: CDR1 SGDLS, CDR2 YYNGEE. The CDR3 DNA sequence: TGTGCCAGCAGCATACCCGGGACAGGGAATTCACCCCTCCACTTT. It yields the protein CASSIPGTGNSPLHF.

The chain has TRBV4-3 and TRBJ2-1, with 11 bases that match TRBD2. Germline V CDR1 and CDR2: LGHNA, YSLEER. The CDR3 is made up of 18 amino acids. J gave up 8 bases and V 0 bases, and 12 bases lay outside the gene matches. CDR3 sequence: CASSQDVRTSGGVDEQFF. CDR3 DNA sequence: TGCGCCAGCAGCCAAGATGTCCGAACTAGCGGGGGTGTAGATGAGCAGTTCTTC.

The chain links TRBV29-1 to TRBJ2-5; the D gene is possibly TRBD1 (6 bases). The CDR3 runs to 14 residues. Germline lookup yields CDR1 SQVTM and CDR2 ANQGSEA. The V and J ends lost 1 base and 7 bases respectively, with 16 bases between them. Here the CDR3 reads CSVEGTDHPRTQYF. The CDR3 nucleotides are TGCAGCGTTGAAGGGACAGACCACCCCCGGACCCAGTACTTC.

The chain employs TRBV7-2 and TRBJ1-6, with no clear D. Germline V gene lookup returns CDR1 SGHTA and CDR2 FQGNSA. The CDR3 contains 14 residues. V was cut by 1 base and J by 5 bases, with 6 bases left in between. The CDR3 DNA reads TGTGCCAGCAGCTTAGACTTTGATAATTCACCCCTCCACTTT. It encodes CASSLDFDNSPLHF. Together with reference TRBV7-2 and TRBJ1-6, the CDR3 gives the full variable domain: GAGVSQSPSNKVTEKGKDVELRCDPISGHTALYWYRQSLGQGLEFLIYFQGNSAPDKSGLPSDRFSAERTGGSVSTLTIQRTQQEDSAVYLCASSLDFDNSPLHFGNGTRLTVT.

This clone was counted between two and nine times. This chain joins TRBV6-2 or TRBV6-3 and TRBJ1-1; maybe TRBD1 (6 bases). The CDR3 is 14 amino acids. The germline V and J ends were trimmed by 2 bases and 5 bases, with 12 bases remaining between them. Germline-derived CDR1 and CDR2 are MNHEY and SVGEGT. Here the CDR3 reads CASSYAQGWTEAFF. DNA for the CDR3: TGTGCCAGCAGTTACGCACAGGGTTGGACTGAAGCTTTCTTT.

J is TRBJ1-1 and V is TRBV15; D is unresolved. The CDR3 length is 13 residues. Germline lookup yields CDR1 LNHNV and CDR2 YYDKDF (reference sequence). Trimming cost V 0 bases and J 7 bases, with 9 bases left between them. The CDR3 nucleotides are TGTGCCACCAGCAGAGATCCCGGTTATGAAGCTTTCTTT. Its translation is CATSRDPGYEAFF.

CDR3 sequence: CASSPGTGNTGELFF. The CDR3 coding sequence is TGCGCCAGCAGCCCCGGGACAGGAAACACCGGGGAGCTGTTTTTT. V and J are TRBV5-1 and TRBJ2-2; TRBD1 aligns across 8 bases. CDR1 is SGHRS, CDR2 YFSETQ, per germline. The CDR3 loop spans 15 amino acids. Unmatched junction bases numbered 4, after V lost 4 bases and J lost 2 bases.

The rearrangement joins TRBV6-1 to TRBJ2-2; D not resolved. The CDR3 loop spans 13 amino acids. Trimming took off 3 bases at V and 6 bases at J, with 8 bases between the two ends. Germline CDR1 and CDR2: MNHNS and SASEGT. CDR3 residues: CASSDLPAGELFF. CDR3 nucleotide sequence: TGTGCCAGCAGTGACCTCCCGGCCGGGGAGCTGTTTTTT.

The chain joins TRBV7-6 to TRBJ2-7, with 7 bases that match TRBD2. Trimming cost V 6 bases and J 2 bases; bases outside gene matches: 10. CDR3 length: 15 amino acids. Germline V gives CDR1 SGHVS, CDR2 FNYEAQ. The DNA for the CDR3 is TGTGCCAGCAGTCCCCTAGCGGACCAAGCCTACGAGCAGTACTTC. Its translation is CASSPLADQAYEQYF.

The chain recombines TRBV3-1 (or the pseudogene TRBV3-2) with TRBJ1-2; D not resolved. Germline lookup yields CDR1 LGHDT and CDR2 YNNKEL (reference sequence). The CDR3 has 15 amino acids. Trimming took off 8 bases at V and 8 bases at J, with 24 bases between the two ends. The CDR3 bases are TGTGCCAGCTCCTTCCTAGCGACCGGCCAGGAGGGCTACACCTTC. Amino acids: CASSFLATGQEGYTF.

This clone has just a few counts. The chain is built from TRBV25-1 and TRBJ2-7; tentatively, D is TRBD1 (6 bases). This CDR3 is built from 14 residues. Trimming took off 7 bases at V and 7 bases at J, with 20 bases between the two ends. CDR1 MGHDK and CDR2 SYGVNS come from the germline V gene. The CDR3 protein is CASTPGYRVTEQYF. In nucleotides, the CDR3 is TGTGCCAGCACCCCGGGATACAGGGTGACGGAGCAGTACTTC.

As for this clone: Distinct nucleotide sequences in the sample also encode this CDR3. The chain combines TRBV5-1 with TRBJ2-3; D perhaps matches TRBD1 (5 bases). V lost 4 bases and J lost 4, with 10 bases in between. This CDR3 region has 13 residues. The V gene's germline CDR1 is SGHRS and CDR2 YFSETQ. The CDR3 loop reads CASSPGSADTQYF. The CDR3 region has the DNA TGCGCCAGCAGCCCAGGGTCCGCAGATACGCAGTATTTT.

The V gene is TRBV19, the J gene TRBJ1-1, with TRBD1 identical over 8 bases. The CDR3 spans 14 residues. Germline V lookup: CDR1 LNHDA, CDR2 SQIVND (reference sequence). With 8 bases clipped from V and 3 bases from J, the junction kept 8 bases outside the gene matches. The chain's CDR3 is CASGGTGGDTEAFF. In DNA form, the CDR3 reads TGTGCCAGTGGTGGGACAGGAGGGGACACTGAAGCTTTCTTT.

V gene TRBV6-4 combines with J gene TRBJ2-2, with D possibly being TRBD1 (5 bases). This CDR3 is built from 14 residues. Trimming shortened V by 6 bases and J by 2 bases, and 10 bases separated the two germline ends. Germline CDR1 is MRHNA and CDR2 is SNTAGT. The CDR3 sequence is CASRTDRNTGELFF. In DNA, the CDR3 is TGTGCCAGCAGAACCGACAGAAACACCGGGGAGCTGTTTTTT.

The chain is built from TRBV19 and TRBJ1-2; possibly TRBD1 for D (5 bases). CDR1 is LNHDA and CDR2 is SQIVND in the germline V gene (reference sequence). The CDR3 contains 13 residues. With 6 bases removed from V and 4 bases from J, the gap between germline ends came to 12 bases. The CDR3 sequence: CASSPPGGYGYTF. The DNA of the CDR3 is TGTGCCAGTAGCCCCCCCGGGGGCTATGGCTACACCTTC.